These 5 T cell receptor beta chains were sequenced from one sample in a study of human T cells and chemical hapten exposure. TCRdb re-analysed the RACE reads in MiXCR, keeping a single row per CDR3 protein. The sample contains nearly 95,000 distinct CDR3 sequences, approximately 11% of which appear only once. Time point of the sample: patch test 2, 6 weeks after DPC sensitization. As for treatment: therapeutic diphenylcyclopropenone sensitization with weekly scalp DPC. This specimen consisted of whole blood, obtained in connection with sensitization to the hapten diphenylcyclopropenone (DPC). These receptors were obtained from a man aged 40-49 years with alopecia areata. Some clones in this sample may be carry-over from other donors' samples.

This clonotype was seen a handful of times. This chain joins TRBV7-9 and TRBJ2-1, with 7 bases that match TRBD2. Germline V gives CDR1 SEHNR, CDR2 FQNEAQ (reference sequence). The CDR3 is made up of 14 amino acids. V dropped 4 bases and J dropped 8; count of bases not matched to a gene: 8. CDR3 sequence: CASSSQGLPDEQFF. CDR3 coding DNA: TGTGCCAGCAGCTCCCAGGGACTACCTGATGAGCAGTTCTTC.

V usage is TRBV18 and J usage is TRBJ2-1; 7 bases line up with TRBD1. CDR1 is KGHSH, CDR2 LQKENI, per germline. Unmatched junction bases numbered 6, after V lost 3 bases and J lost 4 bases. The CDR3 spans 15 residues. Written as DNA, the CDR3 is TGTGCCAGCTCACCGGGACAGAGGTTTTACAATGAGCAGTTCTTC. It codes for CASSPGQRFYNEQFF.

This clonotype was counted between two and nine times. The chain is built from TRBV6-5 and TRBJ2-5; D is unclear. Trimming removed 2 bases at V and 4 bases at J, with 11 bases between. Germline values: CDR1 MNHEY, CDR2 SVGAGI. The length of the CDR3 is 14 residues. The CDR3 spells CASSYLGSAETQYF. The CDR3 nucleotides are TGTGCCAGCAGTTACCTCGGGTCCGCAGAGACCCAGTACTTC.

Many counts were recorded for this clonotype. CDR3 sequence: CKAGAINMNTEAFF. DNA for the CDR3: TGCAAAGCAGGGGCTATCAACATGAACACTGAAGCTTTCTTT. The rearrangement links TRBV20-1 to TRBJ1-1; D may be TRBD1 (6 bases). From germline, CDR1 is DFQATT and CDR2 SNEGSKA (reference sequence). The CDR3 extends over 14 amino acids.

The chain has TRBV3-1 and TRBJ2-5; D is possibly TRBD2 (5 bases). Germline CDR1 reads LGHDT; CDR2 reads YNNKEL (reference sequence). There are 16 residues in the CDR3. V gave up 1 base and J gave up 0 bases, with 12 bases separating them. Here the CDR3 reads CASSQGQRRYQETQYF. CDR3 DNA: TGTGCCAGCAGCCAAGGCCAGCGGAGGTACCAAGAGACCCAGTACTTC.